This is a list of T cell receptor beta chains from one sample in a study of a mutant IDH1 vaccine in newly diagnosed glioma. Their specific antigens are unknown. Assay: immunoSEQ multiplex PCR; the TCRdb copy retains only in-frame clones and omits some. The sample contains 60,000 to 70,000 clones, roughly 87% of which appear only once. The material sequenced was PBMCs, taken from a glioma patient whose treatment included an IDH1 peptide vaccine. Receptor source: a man in his thirties or forties with glioma. The CDR3 runs from the conserved cysteine through the conserved F or W. The order of the fields is CDR3 length, D gene, V gene, J gene, clone size, CDR3 DNA, CDR3 protein. D genes are given only for firm matches. Expanded clones are given a class, and other clones once, few, many or no size at all.

13	.	TRBV28	TRBJ2-7	.	TGTGCCAGCAGTCTACAGGGTTCCTACGAGCAGTACTTC	CASSLQGSYEQYF
14	TRBD1	TRBV9	TRBJ1-1	.	TGTGCCAGCCAACCCGACAGGGGGCATACTGAAGCTTTCTTT	CASQPDRGHTEAFF
15	TRBD1	TRBV5-1	TRBJ1-1	.	TGCGCCAGCAGCTCGCCGACAGGGGGTAACACTGAAGCTTTCTTT	CASSSPTGGNTEAFF
13	.	TRBV6-4	TRBJ2-2	few	TGTGCCAGCAGTGACAGTGAGGCCGGGGAGCTGTTTTTT	CASSDSEAGELFF
13	.	TRBV19	TRBJ2-7	once	TGTGCCAGTAGTATGTCACCGACCTACGAGCAGTACTTC	CASSMSPTYEQYF
16	.	TRBV5-4	TRBJ2-3	.	TGTGCCAGCAGCTTGGTCGGGAGGGGGCTAACAGATACGCAGTATTTT	CASSLVGRGLTDTQYF
16	.	TRBV7-9	TRBJ2-1	.	TGTGCCAGCAGCGACTCTAGCAGGGGCCCCTACAATGAGCAGTTCTTC	CASSDSSRGPYNEQFF
17	TRBD1	TRBV19	TRBJ1-1	.	TGTGCCAGTAGTACCCACCCGGGACAGCTAATGAACACTGAAGCTTTCTTT	CASSTHPGQLMNTEAFF
17	.	TRBV2	TRBJ1-1	.	TGTGCCAGCAGTGAAGCGCTTGGGGGAAATATGAACACTGAAGCTTTCTTT	CASSEALGGNMNTEAFF
13	.	TRBV2	TRBJ2-5	.	TGTGCCATCAAAATAGGGGGTCAAGAGACCCAGTACTTC	CAIKIGGQETQYF
12	.	TRBV29-1	TRBJ2-3	.	TGCAGCCTTGAGGCCGACACAGATACGCAGTATTTT	CSLEADTDTQYF
14	TRBD1	TRBV4-1	TRBJ2-1	.	TGCGCCAGCAGCCGAGGACAGGGGAACAATGAGCAGTTCTTC	CASSRGQGNNEQFF
14	.	TRBV15	TRBJ1-4	.	TGTGCCACCAGCAGAGGTCGAGAAAGTGAAAAACTGTTTTTT	CATSRGRESEKLFF
11	.	TRBV13	TRBJ2-7	.	TGTGCCAGCAGCGGTGGGAACGAGCAGTACTTC	CASSGGNEQYF
15	TRBD1	TRBV6-4	TRBJ2-2	once	TGTGCCAGCAGCCTAGGACAGGGAACCACCGGGGAGCTGTTTTTT	CASSLGQGTTGELFF
16	.	TRBV18	TRBJ1-2	.	TGTGCCAGCTCACCAGCGCAGTGGACGTTAGGAGGTGGCTACACCTTC	CASSPAQWTLGGGYTF
13	.	TRBV10-3	TRBJ2-7	.	TGTGCCATCAGTGGGGTGGGCTCCTACGAGCAGTACTTC	CAISGVGSYEQYF
15	TRBD2	TRBV6-4	TRBJ2-3	.	TGTGCCAGCGGGGCCGGGACTAGCGGGGCAGATACGCAGTATTTT	CASGAGTSGADTQYF
17	.	TRBV5-6	TRBJ1-4	.	TGTGCCAGCAGCCCTTATGCCCACAGGGCCCGCGGTGAAAAACTGTTTTTT	CASSPYAHRARGEKLFF
14	.	TRBV28	TRBJ2-7	.	TGTGCCAGCACCCGACAGGAGGGGACCTACGAGCAGTACTTC	CASTRQEGTYEQYF
13	.	TRBV6-5	TRBJ2-2	.	TGTGCCAGCAGTTTGAGGGGCACCGGGGAGCTGTTTTTT	CASSLRGTGELFF
11	.	TRBV19	TRBJ1-1	few	TGTGCCAGTAGAACAGGGCTTGAAGCTTTCTTT	CASRTGLEAFF
15	.	TRBV10-3	TRBJ1-1	few	TGTGCCATCAGTGAAGGTAATGTGAGGGGAACTGAAGCTTTCTTT	CAISEGNVRGTEAFF
13	.	TRBV5-1	TRBJ2-3	.	TGCGCCAGCAGCTTGGCCGGAACAGATACGCAGTATTTT	CASSLAGTDTQYF
16	.	TRBV7-9	TRBJ1-1	.	TGTGCCAGCAGCTTAGCGCCATGGGGGGAGGTGACTGAAGCTTTCTTT	CASSLAPWGEVTEAFF
15	TRBD2	TRBV4-2	TRBJ2-1	.	TGTGCCAGCAGCCAAACTAGCGGGGGGGCCAATGAGCAGTTCTTC	CASSQTSGGANEQFF
17	TRBD1	TRBV4-2	TRBJ2-3	.	TGTGCCAGCAGCCAGGCTCTCGACAGGGGCGTGCGAGATACGCAGTATTTT	CASSQALDRGVRDTQYF
17	.	TRBV27	TRBJ2-1	.	TGTGCCAGCAGTCCGGAACCGGGACCTACCTACTACAATGAGCAGTTCTTC	CASSPEPGPTYYNEQFF
12	.	TRBV5-8	TRBJ2-7	once	TGTGCCAGCAGCTTGTCTTACTACGAGCAGTACTTC	CASSLSYYEQYF
18	TRBD1	TRBV19	TRBJ1-2	few	TGTGCCAGTAGTAAGCGGGGACAGGGGGCCACAGGGGTTGATGGCTACACCTTC	CASSKRGQGATGVDGYTF
15	TRBD1	TRBV9	TRBJ1-3	.	TGTGCCAGCAGCACCCGAACAGGGGGCGAAAACACCATATATTTT	CASSTRTGGENTIYF
15	TRBD2	TRBV5-4	TRBJ2-3	.	TGTGCCAGCAGCCGAGCGGGGGTAGGGCCAGATACGCAGTATTTT	CASSRAGVGPDTQYF
14	.	TRBV6-1	TRBJ2-5	.	TGTGCCAGCAGTTCACGGAAGGAATCGGAGACCCAGTACTTC	CASSSRKESETQYF
12	TRBD1	TRBV29-1	TRBJ1-2	.	TGCAGCGTTCAAGGACAGGTCTATGGCTACACCTTC	CSVQGQVYGYTF
14	.	TRBV27	TRBJ1-5	few	TGTGCCAGCGGGAGGGGGAGAAGCAATCAGCCCCAGCATTTT	CASGRGRSNQPQHF
17	TRBD2	TRBV13	TRBJ2-2	.	TGTGCCAGCAGTCGGGGACTAGCGGGGCTGAACACCGGGGAGCTGTTTTTT	CASSRGLAGLNTGELFF
15	.	TRBV4-1	TRBJ1-1	.	TGCGCCAGCAGCCCCGCCCCGGGGGTGAACACTGAAGCTTTCTTT	CASSPAPGVNTEAFF
13	TRBD2	TRBV28	TRBJ2-7	few	TGTGCCAGCAGTTTAGTCGGGGGGTTCGATGCGTACTTC	CASSLVGGFDAYF
15	.	TRBV7-9	TRBJ2-2	.	TGTGCCAGCAGCTCAGGATCCTCGGGCACCGGGGAGCTGTTTTTT	CASSSGSSGTGELFF
14	.	TRBV6-6	TRBJ2-7	once	TGTGCCAGCAGTTACGACTGGAGCTCCTACGAGCAGTACTTC	CASSYDWSSYEQYF
15	.	TRBV5-4	TRBJ1-6	.	TGTGCCAGCAGCTTGTATCGGGGGTTTCGTTCACCCCTCCACTTT	CASSLYRGFRSPLHF
15	TRBD2	TRBV9	TRBJ2-1	.	TGTGCCAGCAGCCTAAAAGTGACTAGCACCTATGAGCAGTTCTTC	CASSLKVTSTYEQFF
17	TRBD2	TRBV28	TRBJ2-2	.	TGTGCCAGCAGTTTATGGGAACTAGCGGGGGGGCCCGGGGAGCTGTTTTTT	CASSLWELAGGPGELFF
16	.	TRBV5-4	TRBJ1-1	few	TGTGCCAGCAGCTTGGGGAGGGCCCAAATGAACACTGAAGCTTTCTTT	CASSLGRAQMNTEAFF
15	.	TRBV28	TRBJ2-7	.	TGTGCCAGCAGTTTGTGGGGGGAAAGCTCCTACGAGCAGTACTTC	CASSLWGESSYEQYF
15	TRBD2	TRBV7-2	TRBJ2-3	.	TGTGCCAGCAGGACGCCGGGACTAGCGGCAGATACGCAGTATTTT	CASRTPGLAADTQYF
17	TRBD2	TRBV13	TRBJ2-1	.	TGTGCCAGCAGACCGACTAGCGGGGGGGTCGCCTACAATGAGCAGTTCTTC	CASRPTSGGVAYNEQFF